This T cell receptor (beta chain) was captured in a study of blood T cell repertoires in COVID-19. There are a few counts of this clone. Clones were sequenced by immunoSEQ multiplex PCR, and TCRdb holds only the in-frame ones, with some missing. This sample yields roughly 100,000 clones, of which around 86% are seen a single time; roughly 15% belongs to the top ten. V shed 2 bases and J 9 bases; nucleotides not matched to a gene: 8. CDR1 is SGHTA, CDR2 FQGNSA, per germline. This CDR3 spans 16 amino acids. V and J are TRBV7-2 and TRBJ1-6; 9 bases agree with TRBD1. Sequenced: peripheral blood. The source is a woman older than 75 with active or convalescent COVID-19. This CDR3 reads CASSLMGDRVGSPLHF. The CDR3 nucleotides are TGTGCCAGCAGCTTAATGGGGGACAGGGTGGGTTCACCCCTCCACTTT.